This TCR beta chain stems from a study of T cell repertoires in cytomegalovirus infection. V shed 5 bases and J shed 10 bases, with 18 bases lying between them. The germline CDR1 and CDR2 sequences are MNHEY and SMNVEV (reference sequence). CDR3 size: 15 residues. On this clonotype: The antigen remains unidentified.

One entry per CDR3 protein results from TCRdb running MiXCR on the reads. Here the sample spans some 920,000 distinct CDR3 sequences, approximately 30% being singletons. The chain recombines TRBV27 with TRBJ1-6; D unresolved. The sequencing used cultured CD8+ T cells from PBMCs, collected from culture after CMV antigen stimulation. The sequence came from a human donor in good health (CMV status not recorded). Some clones in this sample may be carry-over from other donors' samples. As DNA, the CDR3 is TGTGCCAGCAGTCTAATTAGGCAGACTGGATCACCCCTCCACTTT. This encodes CASSLIRQTGSPLHF.